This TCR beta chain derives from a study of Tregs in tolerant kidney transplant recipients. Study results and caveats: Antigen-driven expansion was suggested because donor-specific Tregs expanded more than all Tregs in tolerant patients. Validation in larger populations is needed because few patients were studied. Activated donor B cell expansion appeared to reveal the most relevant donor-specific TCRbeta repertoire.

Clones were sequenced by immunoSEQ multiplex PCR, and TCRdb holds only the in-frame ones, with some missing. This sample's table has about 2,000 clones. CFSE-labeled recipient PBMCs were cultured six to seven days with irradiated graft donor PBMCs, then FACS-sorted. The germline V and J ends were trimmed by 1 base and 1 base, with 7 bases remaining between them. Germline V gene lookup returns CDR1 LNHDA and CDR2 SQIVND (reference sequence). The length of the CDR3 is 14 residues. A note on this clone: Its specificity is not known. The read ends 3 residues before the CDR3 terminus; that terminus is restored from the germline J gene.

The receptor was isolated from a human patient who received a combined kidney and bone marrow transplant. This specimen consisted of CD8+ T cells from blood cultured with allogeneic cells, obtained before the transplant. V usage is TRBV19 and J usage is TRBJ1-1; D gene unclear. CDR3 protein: CASSIASGNTEAFF. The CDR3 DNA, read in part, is TGTGCCAGTAGTATAGCGTCCGGGAACACTGAA.